The 15 T cell receptor beta chains presented below share a single source sample, sequenced in a study of blood T cells in healthy people across ages. Alongside a J-beta primer mix, a sample-barcoded 5' primer served in a second PCR lasting roughly 7 to 12 cycles. TCRdb independently ran MiXCR on the 5' RACE reads; one entry per CDR3 protein. The data hold approximately 2,000,000 distinct CDR3 sequences, with about two fifths observed a single time. Sequencing was performed on blood. The receptors were sampled from a human donor in good health.

The rearrangement joins TRBV15 to TRBJ1-5; D is unclear. CDR1 is LNHNV and CDR2 is YYDKDF in the germline V gene (reference sequence). The CDR3 has 14 residues. Trimming removed 2 bases from V and 1 base from J, with 6 bases in between. The CDR3 DNA reads as TGTGCCACCAGCAGACGGACCAGCAATCAGCCCCAGCATTTT. Protein product: CATSRRTSNQPQHF.

This clonotype was recorded a few times. The V and J genes are TRBV6-6 and TRBJ2-3; D perhaps matches TRBD2 (6 bases). CDR3 length equals 14 residues. V lost 1 base, J lost 3 bases, and 8 bases lay in between. The germline CDR1 and CDR2 sequences are MNHNY and SVGAGI (reference sequence). CDR3 DNA: TGTGCCAGCAGTTACTTGGGGGGAACAGATACGCAGTATTTT. Amino acid sequence: CASSYLGGTDTQYF.

The CDR3 spells CASSLAHSEASGAFF. DNA of the CDR3: TGTGCCAGCAGTTTAGCGCATTCGGAAGCCTCAGGAGCTTTCTTT. The chain is built from TRBV12-3 or TRBV12-4 and TRBJ1-1; D ambiguous. The CDR3 length is 15 residues. V was trimmed by 0 bases and J by 10 bases, leaving 18 bases between them.

The DNA for the CDR3 is TGCAGTGCCCCTCCCGGCGTGGGGCAGAACACTGAAGCTTTCTTT. This encodes CSAPPGVGQNTEAFF. This chain uses TRBV20-1 with TRBJ1-1; possibly TRBD1 for D (5 bases). This CDR3 is 15 amino acids long. Germline V CDR1 and CDR2: DFQATT, SNEGSKA (reference sequence). V lost 6 bases to trimming and J lost 1 base, with 18 bases between them.

V is TRBV7-2 and J is TRBJ2-2; no clear D. The CDR3 loop spans 16 amino acids. Trimming left V 0 bases short and J 0 bases short, with 8 bases between. Per germline, CDR1 SGHTA and CDR2 FQGNSA. This CDR3 reads CASSLAPFPNTGELFF. The CDR3 DNA reads TGTGCCAGCAGCTTAGCTCCGTTTCCGAACACCGGGGAGCTGTTTTTT.

There are a few counts of this clonotype. The genes are TRBV29-1 and TRBJ2-5; TRBD1 is a possible D gene (6 bases). Germline values: CDR1 SQVTM, CDR2 ANQGSEA. This CDR3 comprises 13 residues. V was cut by 3 bases and J by 5 bases, with 13 bases left in between. CDR3 in DNA: TGCAGCGTTGAGACAGGAGGCTCGGAGACCCAGTACTTC. Protein product: CSVETGGSETQYF.

This clonotype was picked up a small number of times. This CDR3 is CASSADRGPKTQYF. The DNA for the CDR3 is TGTGCCAGCAGTGCCGACAGGGGGCCAAAGACCCAGTACTTC. The chain has TRBV12-3 or TRBV12-4 and TRBJ2-5; 10 nucleotides line up with TRBD1. CDR3 size: 14 residues. V shed 5 bases, J shed 6 bases, and the junction held 6 bases outside the gene matches.

This clonotype was recorded a few times. This sequence joins TRBV20-1 and TRBJ1-2; 7 nucleotides line up with TRBD1. The CDR3 is 13 residues long. Germline loops: CDR1 DFQATT, CDR2 SNEGSKA (reference sequence). J gave up 4 bases and V 3 bases, and 5 bases lay outside the gene matches. The CDR3 spells CSARSGGRYGYTF. CDR3 DNA sequence: TGCAGTGCTAGGTCAGGGGGTCGCTATGGCTACACCTTC.

This clonotype was seen a few times. One junction end disagrees with the germline gene, perhaps due to a read error. The V and J genes are TRBV3-1 and TRBJ2-3; D is perhaps TRBD1 (5 bases). CDR3 length: 14 amino acids. Per germline, CDR1 LGHDT and CDR2 YNNKEL (reference sequence). The CDR3 sequence is CASSQATGTDTQYF. CDR3 bases: TGCGCCAGCAGCCAAGCGACAGGCACAGATACGCAGTATTTT.

V gene TRBV12-3 or TRBV12-4 combines with J gene TRBJ1-6; no reliable D call. This CDR3 has 12 amino acids. V was cut by 3 bases and J by 9 bases, with 6 bases left in between. CDR3 in amino acids: CASSLWVSPLHF. CDR3 bases: TGTGCCAGCAGTTTGTGGGTTTCACCCCTCCACTTT.

The chain combines TRBV10-3 with TRBJ2-5, with 9 bases that match TRBD2. This CDR3 region has 15 residues. Trimming removed 6 bases from V and 2 bases from J; junction bases left unmatched: 7. The germline CDR1 and CDR2 sequences are ENHRY and SYGVKD. CDR3 DNA sequence: TGTGCCATCAGGGATAGCGGGGGCCCACAAGAGACCCAGTACTTC. This gives the protein CAIRDSGGPQETQYF.

This clonotype was observed once. The rearrangement links TRBV7-6 to TRBJ1-1; D might be TRBD1 (5 bases). There are 16 residues in the CDR3. The V end lost 8 bases, the J end lost 0 bases, and 19 bases lay between the germline ends. From germline, CDR1 is SGHVS and CDR2 FNYEAQ. CDR3 protein: CASGGIIPCMNTEAFF. The CDR3 DNA sequence: TGTGCCAGCGGGGGAATCATCCCTTGTATGAACACTGAAGCTTTCTTT.

This clonotype was found a few times. The chain uses TRBV5-1 and TRBJ1-1; D perhaps matches TRBD1 (5 bases). The V end was cut by 0 bases, the J end by 3 bases, with 12 bases between. From germline, CDR1 is SGHRS and CDR2 YFSETQ. CDR3 length: 15 residues. CDR3 sequence (DNA): TGCGCCAGCAGCTTGGATTTCGGGGGTTACACTGAAGCTTTCTTT. Translated: CASSLDFGGYTEAFF. Together with reference TRBV5-1 and TRBJ1-1, the CDR3 gives the full variable domain: KAGVTQTPRYLIKTRGQQVTLSCSPISGHRSVSWYQQTPGQGLQFLFEYFSETQRNKGNFPGRFSGRQFSNSRSEMNVSTLELGDSALYLCASSLDFGGYTEAFFGQGTRLTVV.

The gene calls are TRBV12-3 or TRBV12-4 and TRBJ2-1; 7 bases are shared with TRBD1. Trimming removed 4 bases from V and 5 bases from J; junction bases left unmatched: 8. The CDR3 contains 15 residues. The CDR3 coding sequence is TGTGCCAGCAGTTCCCGGGACAGACGGAACAATGAGCAGTTCTTC. Translated: CASSSRDRRNNEQFF.

This clonotype was seen only a few times. J is TRBJ1-1 and V is TRBV5-5, with unresolved D. The CDR3 loop spans 15 amino acids. V was clipped by 1 base and J by 0 bases, with 10 bases between them. Germline V gene data show CDR1 as SGHKS and CDR2 as YYEKEE (reference sequence). The CDR3 sequence: CASSLTGIVNTEAFF. CDR3 nucleotide sequence: TGTGCCAGCAGCTTGACCGGGATCGTGAACACTGAAGCTTTCTTT.